The 30 T cell receptor beta chains given below trace back to one sample, sequenced in a study of regulatory T cells in long-lasting Graves disease. The sample's time point: newly diagnosed GD, antithyroid drugs for less than 3 months. There was RNA extracted from PBMCs, and the TCR library was made from it. In building TCR beta libraries, iRepertoire HTBI primers were used together with Arm-PCR of CDR3 regions. TCRdb called the multiplex PCR reads again in MiXCR, with one record for every CDR3 protein. The data hold 400,000 to 500,000 distinct CDR3 sequences, with about 15% observed a single time. The same sample was also used in a study of T cells in Graves' hyperthyroidism and ophthalmopathy.

The source material was peripheral blood mononuclear cells (PBMCs), sampled at new diagnosis, from a patient treated with antithyroid drugs. The receptors were sampled from a woman aged 40 to 55 with Graves disease.

This chain joins TRBV18 and TRBJ2-2, with TRBD1 identical over 8 bases. The CDR3 length is 15 residues. CDR1 and CDR2 (germline): KGHSH, LQKENI. Trimming took 4 bases from V and 6 from J; bases not matched to a gene: 7. Here the CDR3 DNA reads TGTGCCAGCTCACTTCGGACAGGGCTCGCCGGGGAGCTGTTTTTT. This codes for CASSLRTGLAGELFF.

This clonotype was seen at least ten times. Given a much more abundant clone one base away, this may be a read error. The gene calls are TRBV11-2 and TRBJ2-2; the D gene is possibly TRBD1 (5 bases). The germline V gene encodes CDR1 SGHAT and CDR2 FQNNGV. The CDR3 consists of 14 residues. V lost 2 bases and J lost 1, with 5 bases in between. The CDR3 DNA follows: TGTGCCAGCAGCTTACAGGGGAACACCGGGGAGCTGTTTTTT. Its translation is CASSLQGNTGELFF.

In its sample, this clonotype was seen many times. The chain combines TRBV20-1 with TRBJ2-1; 10 nucleotides align to TRBD2. Germline CDR1 DFQATT, CDR2 SNEGSKA (reference sequence). Trimming cost V 3 bases and J 9 bases; bases outside gene matches: 11. CDR3 size: 15 residues. The CDR3 loop is CSARYFASGSAEQFF. For the CDR3, the DNA is TGCAGTGCTAGGTACTTCGCTAGCGGGAGCGCTGAGCAGTTCTTC.

The chain links TRBV11-1 to TRBJ1-1; 12 bases fit TRBD1. Germline CDR1 and CDR2: SGHAT and FQDESV (reference sequence). The junction had 7 bases not matched to a gene; V was cut back by 5 bases and J by 6 bases. This CDR3 region has 15 residues. The CDR3 region is CASSVGTGGIAEAFF. CDR3 nucleotide sequence: TGTGCCAGCAGCGTGGGGACAGGGGGCATCGCTGAAGCTTTCTTT.

This clonotype was found many times. The V and J genes are TRBV7-8 and TRBJ1-1, with D maybe TRBD1 (6 bases). Germline V gives CDR1 SGHVS, CDR2 FQNEAQ. This CDR3 comprises 13 residues. With 8 bases removed from V and 3 bases from J, the gap between germline ends came to 13 bases. This CDR3 reads CASCRGLYTEAFF. The CDR3 bases are TGTGCCAGCTGCCGGGGGCTGTACACTGAAGCTTTCTTT.

This clonotype has more than one count but fewer than ten. A read error may explain this, as a much larger clone is one base away. The chain employs TRBV25-1 and TRBJ1-4; 9 bases are shared with TRBD1. This CDR3 contains 15 residues. The V gene's germline CDR1 is MGHDK and CDR2 SYGVNS. V was clipped by 6 bases and J by 7 bases; unmatched bases: 9. The CDR3 DNA reads as TGTGCCAGCAGGGACCCGGGACAGGGAGGTGAAAAACTGTTTTTT. Protein: CASRDPGQGGEKLFF.

This clonotype was recorded at least ten times. The rearrangement joins TRBV28 to TRBJ1-1; the D gene is possibly TRBD1 (5 bases). There are 13 residues in the CDR3. From germline, CDR1 is MDHEN and CDR2 SYDVKM. The germline V and J ends were trimmed by 4 bases and 8 bases, with 14 bases remaining between them. CDR3 in DNA: TGTGCCAGCAGTTCCCAAGGGGATCGGGAAGCTTTCTTT. Protein sequence: CASSSQGDREAFF.

This clonotype was seen repeatedly, ten times or more. This sequence joins TRBV9 and TRBJ1-2; D may be TRBD1 (6 bases). The CDR3 spans 16 residues. Trimming pared 0 bases from V and 4 bases from J, leaving 16 bases between. Looked up from germline, CDR1 is SGDLS and CDR2 is YYNGEE. The CDR3 DNA reads as TGTGCCAGCAGCGTAGAGGGGTCCGGGACATCCTATGGCTACACCTTC. The encoded protein is CASSVEGSGTSYGYTF.

This clonotype turned up a few times. The chain carries TRBV28 and TRBJ1-5, with D possibly being TRBD1 (5 bases). Trimming stripped 6 bases from V and 5 bases from J, with 14 bases between. This CDR3 comprises 14 residues. Germline CDR1 is MDHEN and CDR2 is SYDVKM. CDR3 sequence reads: CASRLDRIHQPQHF. The CDR3 DNA reads as TGTGCCAGCAGGTTAGACAGAATTCATCAGCCCCAGCATTTT.

This clonotype was observed at least ten times. This chain joins TRBV11-3 and TRBJ2-4, with D possibly being TRBD1 (7 bases). The CDR3 runs to 16 residues. Germline V CDR1 and CDR2: SGHNT, YENEEA. V was trimmed by 4 bases and J by 8 bases, leaving 21 bases between them. CDR3 sequence (DNA): TGTGCCAGCAGCTCACGACAGGGAGGAGTCGGGTACATTCAGTACTTC. As protein: CASSSRQGGVGYIQYF.

In this sample, this clonotype turned up many times. The chain recombines TRBV11-2 with TRBJ2-3; 7 positions match TRBD1. V was pared by 4 bases and J by 0 bases, with 7 bases of the junction left unmatched. Germline assignment: CDR1 SGHAT and CDR2 FQNNGV. This CDR3 is built from 16 residues. The CDR3 spells CASSSFGQASTDTQYF. The DNA for the CDR3 is TGTGCCAGCAGCTCCTTCGGACAGGCTAGCACAGATACGCAGTATTTT.

V usage is TRBV6-2 or TRBV6-3 and J usage is TRBJ1-2; 7 positions agree with TRBD1. J was trimmed by 10 bases and V by 6 bases; bases with no gene match: 11. The CDR3 loop spans 13 amino acids. The germline V gene encodes CDR1 MNHEY and CDR2 SVGEGT. In DNA, the CDR3 is TGTGCCAGCAGCCCAGGGGGGGCGCGGGTCTACACCTTC. It translates to CASSPGGARVYTF.

There are many counts of this clonotype. The rearrangement uses TRBV12-5 and TRBJ2-1; 9 bases align to TRBD2. Germline values: CDR1 LGHNT, CDR2 FRNRAP. The CDR3 consists of 22 residues. The ends lost 3 bases at V and 6 bases at J; junction bases unmatched: 27. For the CDR3, the DNA is TGTGCTAGTGGTTTCCTCCTTAGTGGTCGGCTAGCGGGAAGGACTGGGGTCAATGAGCAGTTCTTC. Amino acid sequence: CASGFLLSGRLAGRTGVNEQFF. The variable domain in full, completed from reference TRBV12-5 and TRBJ2-1, reads DARVTQTPRHKVTEMGQEVTMRCQPILGHNTVFWYRQTMMQGLELLAYFRNRAPLDDSGMPKDRFSAEMPDATLATLKIQPSEPRDSAVYFCASGFLLSGRLAGRTGVNEQFFGPGTRLTVL.

This clonotype has at least ten counts. The chain employs TRBV27 and TRBJ2-7; D not certain. CDR1 is MNHEY and CDR2 is SMNVEV in the germline V gene (reference sequence). The CDR3 totals 12 residues. Trimming took off 5 bases at V and 7 bases at J, with 12 bases between the two ends. The CDR3 sequence is CASSRDRLEQYF. In nucleotides, the CDR3 is TGTGCCAGCAGTCGCGACCGGTTGGAGCAGTACTTC.

At least ten counts were recorded for this clonotype. This chain joins TRBV5-5 and TRBJ2-3; D is uncertain. Between the trimmed V and J ends, which lost 2 bases and 0 bases, there was a span of 7 bases. The CDR3 extends over 14 amino acids. Per the germline V gene, CDR1 is SGHKS and CDR2 is YYEKEE (reference sequence). CDR3 DNA: TGTGCCAGCAGCTTTCTCACTAGCACAGATACGCAGTATTTT. It translates to CASSFLTSTDTQYF.

The genes are TRBV19 and TRBJ1-5; D call uncertain. From germline, CDR1 is LNHDA and CDR2 SQIVND (reference sequence). The CDR3 runs to 15 residues. Trimming pared 5 bases from V and 2 bases from J, leaving 13 bases between. CDR3 sequence (DNA): TGTGCCAGTAGTCCCAGCTCCAGTGGCAATCAGCCCCAGCATTTT. The encoded protein is CASSPSSSGNQPQHF.

This clonotype occurred many times. The chain's CDR3 is CASSPWVGTEAFF. The CDR3, as DNA: TGTGCCAGCAGCCCCTGGGTCGGAACTGAAGCTTTCTTT. The chain couples TRBV7-8 to TRBJ1-1; no reliable D call. Germline CDR1 reads SGHVS; CDR2 reads FQNEAQ. The V end lost 5 bases, the J end lost 5 bases, and 12 bases lay between the germline ends. The CDR3 has 13 amino acids.

Only a few counts were recorded for this clonotype. This chain joins TRBV13 and TRBJ2-5; 8 bases map to TRBD2. CDR3 length: 22 amino acids. Germline CDR1 reads PRHDT; CDR2 reads FYEKMQ (reference sequence). Trimming at V came to 0 bases and at J to 1 base, leaving 22 bases not matched to a gene. CDR3 nucleotide sequence: TGTGCCAGCAGCTTAGGCTCCAGCTATAGCTTAAGGGCGGGGGGACCCCAAGAGACCCAGTACTTC. Protein: CASSLGSSYSLRAGGPQETQYF.

This clonotype showed up many times. The chain couples TRBV27 to TRBJ2-3; D gene unclear. Germline V CDR1 and CDR2: MNHEY, SMNVEV (reference sequence). V lost 1 base, J lost 2 bases, and 7 bases lay in between. This CDR3 has 14 residues. The chain's CDR3 is CASSLFSHTDTQYF. CDR3 nucleotides: TGTGCCAGCAGTTTATTCAGCCACACAGATACGCAGTATTTT.

This clonotype was recorded only once. This sequence joins TRBV11-3 and TRBJ2-5; 12 positions match TRBD1. V dropped 5 bases and J dropped 7; count of bases not matched to a gene: 11. The CDR3 runs to 16 residues. Per the germline V gene, CDR1 is SGHNT and CDR2 is YENEEA. The CDR3 DNA is TGTGCCAGCAGCCCATGGGGGGGACAGGGGGCTTGGACCCAGTACTTC. Its protein is CASSPWGGQGAWTQYF. Combining the CDR3 with reference TRBV11-3 and TRBJ2-5 gives the whole variable domain EAGVVQSPRYKIIEKKQPVAFWCNPISGHNTLYWYLQNLGQGPELLIRYENEEAVDDSQLPKDRFSAERLKGVDSTLKIQPAELGDSAVYLCASSPWGGQGAWTQYFGPGTRLLVL.

This clonotype occurred many times. The chain uses TRBV2 and TRBJ2-5; tentatively, D is TRBD1 (5 bases). Per germline, CDR1 SNHLY and CDR2 FYNNEI. This CDR3 spans 12 amino acids. Trimming stripped 11 bases from V and 4 bases from J, with 14 bases between. In nucleotides, the CDR3 is TGTGCCCTAGACGGGCAGGGAGAGACCCAGTACTTC. Translated, it gives CALDGQGETQYF.

A few counts support this clonotype. The chain is built from TRBV19 and TRBJ2-2, with D tentatively TRBD1 or TRBD2 (6 bases each). CDR3 length: 15 residues. Germline assignment: CDR1 LNHDA and CDR2 SQIVND (reference sequence). V lost 6 bases and J lost 4, with 15 bases in between. The CDR3 here is CASRGGPPGTGELFF. CDR3 bases: TGTGCCAGTAGAGGGGGGCCCCCGGGCACCGGGGAGCTGTTTTTT. The full variable domain, completed using reference TRBV19 and TRBJ2-2, is DGGITQSPKYLFRKEGQNVTLSCEQNLNHDAMYWYRQDPGQGLRLIYYSQIVNDFQKGDIAEGYSVSREKKESFPLTVTSAQKNPTAFYLCASRGGPPGTGELFFGEGSRLTVL.

This clonotype showed up many times. The chain uses TRBV5-5 and TRBJ2-6, with D possibly matching TRBD2 (6 bases). The CDR3 has 16 residues. V lost 6 bases and J 3 bases, leaving 16 bases between the germline ends. Germline loops: CDR1 SGHKS, CDR2 YYEKEE (reference sequence). Here the CDR3 DNA reads TGTGCCAGCATCCTAGGGAGGAATTATGGGGCCAACGTCCTGACTTTC. Encoded protein: CASILGRNYGANVLTF.

V and J are TRBV7-9 and TRBJ2-2; 7 nucleotides agree with TRBD1. V gave up 4 bases and J gave up 3 bases; unmatched junction bases: 5. The CDR3 totals 15 residues. From germline, CDR1 is SEHNR and CDR2 FQNEAQ (reference sequence). In nucleotides, the CDR3 is TGTGCCAGCAGCTATCGGACAGGCCACACCGGGGAGCTGTTTTTT. Encoded protein: CASSYRTGHTGELFF.

This clonotype was found many times. The CDR3 DNA is TGTGCCAGCACGACTATTGCGGGGGGTGAGCAGTTCTTC. It codes for CASTTIAGGEQFF. This chain uses TRBV7-3 with TRBJ2-1, with 8 bases aligning to TRBD2. The junction had 8 bases not matched to a gene; V was cut back by 7 bases and J by 9 bases. CDR3 length: 13 amino acids. Germline values: CDR1 SGHTA, CDR2 FQGTGA.

The rearrangement links TRBV29-1 to TRBJ2-2, with 7 nucleotides matching TRBD2. V lost 4 bases and J lost 1; bases outside the gene matches: 3. CDR1 SQVTM and CDR2 ANQGSEA come from the germline V gene. This CDR3 has 14 residues. The CDR3, as DNA: TGCAGCGTTGCTCCTAGCGGGAACACCGGGGAGCTGTTTTTT. Its protein is CSVAPSGNTGELFF.

Ten or more counts support this clonotype. J is TRBJ2-1 and V is TRBV12-3 or TRBV12-4, with a tentative D call TRBD2 (6 bases). The CDR3 is 14 amino acids. The V gene lost 3 bases and the J gene lost 5 bases, with 11 bases spanning the gap. This chain's CDR3 is CASSLGGAHNEQFF. The CDR3 nucleotides read TGTGCCAGCAGTTTGGGCGGGGCCCACAATGAGCAGTTCTTC.

The sample holds many counts of this clonotype. J is TRBJ2-2 and V is TRBV24-1; D may be TRBD1 (6 bases). The CDR3 has 14 residues. Germline V gene lookup returns CDR1 KGHDR and CDR2 SFDVKD. With 9 bases removed from V and 5 bases from J, the gap between germline ends came to 15 bases. The CDR3, as DNA: TGTGCCACCGCGAGGGGGACGGCAACCGGGGAGCTGTTTTTT. It specifies CATARGTATGELFF.

This clonotype has more than one count but fewer than ten. This rearrangement joins TRBV11-2 to TRBJ2-3; weak D call: TRBD1 (6 bases). Looked up from germline, CDR1 is SGHAT and CDR2 is FQNNGV. The CDR3 contains 18 residues. Trimming pared 1 base from V and 4 bases from J, leaving 21 bases between. CDR3 sequence reads: CASSLAWGQSNSADTQYF. CDR3 DNA sequence: TGTGCCAGCAGCTTAGCATGGGGGCAATCCAATTCGGCAGATACGCAGTATTTT.

This clonotype has just a few counts. V gene TRBV9 combines with J gene TRBJ2-5, with 9 nucleotides matching TRBD1. This CDR3 is built from 18 residues. V shed 3 bases and J 1 base; nucleotides not matched to a gene: 13. Germline loops: CDR1 SGDLS, CDR2 YYNGEE. CDR3 bases: TGTGCCAGCAGCGGGGACAGGGAGCCTAGCGGTCCCCAAGAGACCCAGTACTTC. Protein product: CASSGDREPSGPQETQYF.